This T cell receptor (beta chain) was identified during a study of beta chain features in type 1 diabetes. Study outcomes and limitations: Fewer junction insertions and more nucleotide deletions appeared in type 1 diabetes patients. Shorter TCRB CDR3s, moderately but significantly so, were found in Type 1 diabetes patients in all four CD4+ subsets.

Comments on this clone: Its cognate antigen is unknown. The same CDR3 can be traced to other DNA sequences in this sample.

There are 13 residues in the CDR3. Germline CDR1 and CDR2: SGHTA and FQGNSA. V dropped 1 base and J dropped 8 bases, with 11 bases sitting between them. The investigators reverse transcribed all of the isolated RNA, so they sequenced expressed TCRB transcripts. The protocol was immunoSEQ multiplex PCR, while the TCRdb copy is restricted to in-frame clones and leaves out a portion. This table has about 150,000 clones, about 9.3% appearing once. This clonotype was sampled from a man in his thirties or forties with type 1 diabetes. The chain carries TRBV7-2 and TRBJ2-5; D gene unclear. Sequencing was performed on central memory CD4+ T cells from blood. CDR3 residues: CASSLVVLETQYF. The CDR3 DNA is TGTGCCAGCAGCTTAGTAGTCTTAGAAACCCAGTACTTC.